The 24 T cell receptor beta chains presented below share a single source sample, sequenced in a study of somatic mutations in cytotoxic T cells in rheumatoid arthritis. The repertoire was sequenced with immunoSEQ multiplex PCR; TCRdb's copy has only in-frame clones and lacks some. The sample consists of about 25,000 clones, roughly 70% of them appearing once. Specimen: CD8+ T cells sorted from blood. Receptors originate from a woman aged 18-29 years in good health.

This clone has just a few counts. The chain joins TRBV7-6 to TRBJ1-4; D ambiguous. Germline V gene lookup returns CDR1 SGHVS and CDR2 FNYEAQ. The CDR3 spans 13 residues. V was shortened by 7 bases and J by 8 bases, with 14 bases between the two germline ends. CDR3 sequence (DNA): TGTGCCAGCAAAAACCTAGGGCCAGAAAAACTGTTTTTT. This sequence encodes CASKNLGPEKLFF.

V and J are TRBV10-3 and TRBJ2-7; D unresolved. Trimming removed 5 bases at V and 5 bases at J, with 16 bases between. CDR3 length equals 14 residues. Per the germline V gene, CDR1 is ENHRY and CDR2 is SYGVKD. The CDR3: CAISQDGGSNEQYF. The DNA of the CDR3 is TGTGCCATCAGTCAAGACGGTGGAAGCAACGAGCAGTACTTC.

This rearrangement joins TRBV7-9 to TRBJ2-2; D is unresolved. The length of the CDR3 is 15 residues. V shed 5 bases and J shed 4 bases, with 14 bases lying between them. Germline values: CDR1 SEHNR, CDR2 FQNEAQ (reference sequence). CDR3: CASSPKDQITGELFF. As DNA, the CDR3 is TGTGCCAGCAGCCCAAAAGATCAGATCACCGGGGAGCTGTTTTTT.

This clone has just a few counts. The CDR3 spells CASSFRGRGTDTQYF. Here the CDR3 DNA reads TGTGCCAGCAGCTTTCGGGGGAGGGGCACAGATACGCAGTATTTT. The chain links TRBV11-2 to TRBJ2-3, with TRBD2 matching 7 bases. The CDR3 runs 15 residues. Looked up from germline, CDR1 is SGHAT and CDR2 is FQNNGV. Losses at the gene ends were 3 bases for V and 1 base for J; bases not matched to a gene: 4.

The chain combines TRBV27 with TRBJ1-2; D gene ambiguous. V gave up 2 bases and J gave up 5 bases, with 9 bases separating them. This CDR3 has 13 amino acids. In germline, CDR1 is MNHEY, CDR2 SMNVEV (reference sequence). CDR3 loop: CASSLDGLYGYTF. CDR3 nucleotides: TGTGCCAGCAGTTTAGATGGGTTGTATGGCTACACCTTC.

The chain links TRBV6-1 to TRBJ2-7, with D possibly TRBD2 on 6 matching bases. V was cut by 1 base and J by 3 bases, with 10 bases left in between. Germline lookup yields CDR1 MNHNS and CDR2 SASEGT. CDR3 length: 14 amino acids. CDR3 bases: TGTGCCAGCAGTGAAGTGGGGACTTTCTACGAGCAGTACGTC. Protein product: CASSEVGTFYEQYV.

The rearrangement links TRBV28 to TRBJ2-7; unclear D gene. The CDR3 has 11 amino acids. V lost 5 bases to trimming and J lost 4 bases, with 6 bases between them. Per germline, CDR1 MDHEN and CDR2 SYDVKM. CDR3 amino acids: CASSTEYEQYF. CDR3 nucleotide sequence: TGTGCCAGCAGTACTGAGTACGAGCAGTACTTC.

The V gene is TRBV15, the J gene TRBJ2-7; weak D call: TRBD2 (6 bases). Trimming shortened V by 4 bases and J by 2 bases, and 12 bases separated the two germline ends. The CDR3 has 14 amino acids. Germline V gene sequence: CDR1 LNHNV, CDR2 YYDKDF (reference sequence). The DNA for the CDR3 is TGTGCCACCAGCACCTCTCGCGGGGCCTACGAGCAGTACTTC. Translation: CATSTSRGAYEQYF.

This chain uses TRBV7-8 with TRBJ2-3; TRBD2 aligns across 8 bases. The CDR3 is 15 residues long. Per germline, CDR1 SGHVS and CDR2 FQNEAQ. V dropped 6 bases and J dropped 4; count of bases not matched to a gene: 9. The DNA of the CDR3 is TGTGCCAGCAGTTGGGGGCTAGCGGGCCCAGATACGCAGTATTTT. Translated: CASSWGLAGPDTQYF. Supplemented by reference TRBV7-8 and TRBJ2-3, the full variable domain reads GAGVSQSPRYKVAKRGQDVALRCDPISGHVSLFWYQQALGQGPEFLTYFQNEAQLDKSGLPSDRFFAERPEGSVSTLKIQRTQQEDSAVYLCASSWGLAGPDTQYFGPGTRLTVL.

The J gene is TRBJ2-7, the V gene TRBV28, with D possibly called TRBD1 or TRBD2 (5 bases each). The V and J ends lost 7 bases and 4 bases respectively, with 17 bases between them. The germline CDR1 and CDR2 sequences are MDHEN and SYDVKM. This CDR3 is built from 14 residues. CDR3 DNA: TGTGCCAGCACCATTGTGGGGGATCAATACGAGCAGTACTTC. Translating it yields CASTIVGDQYEQYF.

In its sample, this clone was seen once. The rearrangement joins TRBV28 to TRBJ2-1; 8 bases align to TRBD2. The ends lost 6 bases at V and 12 bases at J; junction bases unmatched: 13. This CDR3 region has 14 residues. Germline CDR1 and CDR2: MDHEN and SYDVKM. The CDR3, as DNA: TGTGCCAGCAGCCCCCGGACTAGCCGGGAGGGGCAGTTCTTC. Its protein product is CASSPRTSREGQFF.

This chain links TRBV13 with TRBJ2-1; weak D call: TRBD1 (6 bases). The ends were cut back, 0 bases at V and 3 bases at J, with 9 bases in the middle. This CDR3 is 15 amino acids long. Germline CDR1 is PRHDT and CDR2 is FYEKMQ (reference sequence). This chain's CDR3 is CASSLGVGGYNEQFF. The CDR3 DNA reads TGTGCCAGCAGCTTAGGCGTAGGGGGCTACAATGAGCAGTTCTTC.

The chain uses TRBV6-5 and TRBJ1-5; weak D call: TRBD1 (6 bases). Looked up from germline, CDR1 is MNHEY and CDR2 is SVGAGI. The CDR3 contains 14 residues. V gave up 11 bases and J gave up 5 bases, with 19 bases separating them. The CDR3 is CAAWGARGDQPQHF. The CDR3 DNA sequence: TGTGCCGCTTGGGGTGCCAGGGGAGATCAGCCCCAGCATTTT.

This sequence joins TRBV4-1 and TRBJ2-1; 12 nucleotides match TRBD2. The CDR3 length is 18 residues. CDR1 and CDR2 (germline): MGHRA, YSYEKL. J was trimmed by 4 bases and V by 0 bases; bases with no gene match: 7. The DNA for the CDR3 is TGCGCCAGCAGCCAAGATCTCCTAGCGGGGGGGCCATACAATGAGCAGTTCTTC. This codes for CASSQDLLAGGPYNEQFF.

The rearrangement links TRBV4-1 to TRBJ1-1; a possible D gene is TRBD1 (6 bases). The V end was cut by 1 base, the J end by 11 bases, with 20 bases between. Germline-derived CDR1 and CDR2 are MGHRA and YSYEKL. There are 15 residues in the CDR3. The CDR3 DNA is TGCGCCAGCAGCCAAGCCCCAGGGGAGGGATTTCGGGCTTTCTTT. Protein: CASSQAPGEGFRAFF.

This clone was detected once. This chain uses TRBV28 with TRBJ2-5, with TRBD2 as a possible D gene (5 bases). Germline assignment: CDR1 MDHEN and CDR2 SYDVKM. The CDR3 is 11 residues long. V lost 5 bases and J lost 9, with 10 bases in between. DNA of the CDR3: TGTGCCAGCAGTCAGGTACTAGCCCAGTACTTC. This codes for CASSQVLAQYF.

A single count supports this clone. The chain employs TRBV2 and TRBJ2-7; 14 nucleotides align to TRBD2. Germline V CDR1 and CDR2: SNHLY, FYNNEI. This CDR3 is built from 16 residues. The V gene end was trimmed by 5 bases and the J gene end by 9 bases; junction bases not matched to a gene: 12. CDR3 bases: TGTGCCAGCAGTCCCCACCTCGGGACTAGCGGGGGATGGCAGTACGTC. Its protein is CASSPHLGTSGGWQYV.

The chain combines TRBV7-6 with TRBJ1-1, with 12 nucleotides matching TRBD1. Trimming removed 5 bases from V and 3 bases from J; junction bases left unmatched: 4. The CDR3 runs to 15 residues. Germline V CDR1 and CDR2: SGHVS, FNYEAQ. In nucleotides, the CDR3 is TGTGCCAGCAGCCCTGGGACAGGGGGCCACACTGAAGCTTTCTTT. Translated, it gives CASSPGTGGHTEAFF.

This rearrangement joins TRBV9 to TRBJ2-1; 7 bases align to TRBD1. The ends lost 0 bases at V and 6 bases at J; junction bases unmatched: 6. CDR1 and CDR2 (germline): SGDLS, YYNGEE. CDR3 size: 15 residues. The CDR3 coding sequence is TGTGCCAGCAGCGTAGAGGGCAGGGGGAGCAATGAGCAGTTCTTC. It codes for CASSVEGRGSNEQFF.

The CDR3 coding sequence is TGCGCCAGCAGTACCGGGAGCCGAGGTGAGCAGTTCTTC. Translation: CASSTGSRGEQFF. V is TRBV10-2 and J is TRBJ2-1; weak D call: TRBD2 (6 bases). V was cut by 5 bases and J by 9 bases, with 14 bases left in between. This CDR3 spans 13 amino acids. From germline, CDR1 is WSHSY and CDR2 SAAADI.

The sample holds a few counts of this clone. V gene TRBV5-4 combines with J gene TRBJ1-2; D gene ambiguous. From germline, CDR1 is SGHNT and CDR2 YYREEE (reference sequence). The CDR3 loop spans 17 amino acids. Trimming pared 2 bases from V and 2 bases from J, leaving 19 bases between. The CDR3 spells CASSFGQSLTSNYGYTF. DNA of the CDR3: TGTGCCAGCAGCTTCGGGCAGAGCCTTACTTCCAACTATGGCTACACCTTC. Full variable domain (missing parts from reference TRBV5-4 and TRBJ1-2): ETGVTQSPTHLIKTRGQQVTLRCSSQSGHNTVSWYQQALGQGPQFIFQYYREEENGRGNFPPRFSGLQFPNYSSELNVNALELDDSALYLCASSFGQSLTSNYGYTFGSGTRLTVV.

This clone was observed a handful of times. The chain carries TRBV5-1 and TRBJ2-7; 9 nucleotides match TRBD1. Per the germline V gene, CDR1 is SGHRS and CDR2 is YFSETQ. This CDR3 spans 15 amino acids. With V trimmed by 1 base and J by 3 bases, 5 bases remained unmatched. CDR3 protein: CASSLTGGALYEQYF. The CDR3, as DNA: TGCGCCAGCAGCTTGACAGGGGGCGCCCTCTACGAGCAGTACTTC.

The chain couples TRBV7-9 to TRBJ1-1, with D maybe TRBD1 (5 bases). The V end was cut by 5 bases, the J end by 0 bases, with 16 bases between. The V gene's germline CDR1 is SEHNR and CDR2 FQNEAQ (reference sequence). This CDR3 is 16 amino acids long. CDR3 amino acids: CASSPAGVSVNTEAFF. The CDR3 nucleotides read TGTGCCAGCAGCCCCGCGGGGGTTTCGGTGAACACTGAAGCTTTCTTT. The full variable domain, with the rest looked up from reference TRBV7-9 and TRBJ1-1, is DTGVSQNPRHKITKRGQNVTFRCDPISEHNRLYWYRQTLGQGPEFLTYFQNEAQLEKSRLLSDRFSAERPKGSFSTLEIQRTEQGDSAMYLCASSPAGVSVNTEAFFGQGTRLTVV.

V and J are TRBV6-6 and TRBJ2-7; D unresolved. Germline lookup yields CDR1 MNHNY and CDR2 SVGAGI (reference sequence). V lost 5 bases and J 3 bases, leaving 11 bases between the germline ends. The CDR3 covers 13 residues. CDR3 in DNA: TGTGCCAGCAGTCAAGGACCGGTCTACGAGCAGTACTTC. Protein: CASSQGPVYEQYF.